Below, one T cell receptor beta chain is given with its context. These data originate in a study of blood T cell repertoires in COVID-19. About the study: Some COVID-19 samples were acute and others convalescent; all came from the United States, Italy and Spain. T cells, B-cell-depleted T cells, or PBMCs supplied cDNA or gDNA.

Authors' processing steps: The authors estimated nucleated cell counts from reference gene primer amplification. TCRdb's copy holds only in-frame clones and misses some; the assay was immunoSEQ multiplex PCR. For V, J and clone size, that table is used; D and trimming come from the DNA. This sample has a few hundred thousand clones, with roughly nine tenths found just once. In Cohort 3, a recovered donor had either two negative PCRs, clearance, or symptom resolution. Trimming removed 2 bases from V and 5 bases from J, with 19 bases in between. The CDR3 totals 16 residues. Per germline, CDR1 SEHNR and CDR2 FQNEAQ (reference sequence).

Sequenced input: PBMCs or T cells enriched from blood (not recorded which). The J gene is TRBJ2-7, the V gene TRBV7-9, with D maybe TRBD2 (6 bases). This receptor was obtained from a man between 18 and 35 years old who had recovered from COVID-19. CDR3: CASSLLAAGLSHEQYF. The CDR3 coding sequence is TGTGCCAGCAGCTTACTCGCGGCGGGACTGAGCCACGAGCAGTACTTC.